This is a list of T cell receptor beta chains from one sample in a study of blood T cell repertoires in COVID-19. This table comes from immunoSEQ multiplex PCR, and its TCRdb copy is limited to in-frame clones, with some not included. Of tens of thousands of clones listed, about 80% are singletons. Sequenced material: peripheral blood. These TCRs come from a human donor in a cohort sampled during active COVID-19. Each CDR3 is given with its conserved first and last residue. D genes are given only for firm matches. Size is stated for part of the rows, as once, few or many counts, or as a class when the clone is expanded.

>.|.|TRBJ1-4|TRBV4-2
TGTGCCAGCAGCCAAGCCTGGGAAGGGGGAAATGAAAAACTGTTTTTT
CASSQAWEGGNEKLFF
>.|.|TRBJ2-7|TRBV6-5
TGTGCCAGCAGTTACTCGAGAAACGCCCGGTACGAGCAGTACTTC
CASSYSRNARYEQYF
>.|.|TRBJ2-5|TRBV6-2/TRBV6-3
TGTGCCAGCAGTTCTCAGGGAGAGACCCAGTACTTC
CASSSQGETQYF
>TRBD1|.|TRBJ1-1|TRBV19
TGTGCCAGTAGTCCCCGACAGGGGAGCACTGAAGCTTTCTTT
CASSPRQGSTEAFF
>.|.|TRBJ2-3|TRBV29-1
TGCAGCGTTGAGTCTGTCAGCACAGATACGCAGTATTTT
CSVESVSTDTQYF
>TRBD1|once|TRBJ2-1|TRBV14
TGTGCCAGCAGCCAAGACTCAGGGACAGGCGGTGTGGGGGAGCAGTTCTTC
CASSQDSGTGGVGEQFF
>.|.|TRBJ2-7|TRBV7-2
TGTGCCAGCAGTTTGGCGGACAGTTCCTACGAGCAGTACTTC
CASSLADSSYEQYF
>.|many|TRBJ2-2|TRBV5-1
TGCGCCAGCAGCGAGGATAACACCGGGGAGCTGTTTTTT
CASSEDNTGELFF
>.|.|TRBJ2-7|TRBV7-2
TGTGCCAGCAGCTTAGTTTATGGGCTAAGAAACTACGAGCAGTACTTC
CASSLVYGLRNYEQYF
>.|few|TRBJ1-5|TRBV4-2
TGTGCCAGCAGCCGCACGGACAGTGACAATCAGCCCCAGCATTTT
CASSRTDSDNQPQHF
>.|.|TRBJ2-1|TRBV5-6
TGTGCCAGCAGCCTAAGCTCCTACAATGAGCAGTTCTTC
CASSLSSYNEQFF
>TRBD2|.|TRBJ2-1|TRBV9
TGTGCCAGCAGCGTAGTTGTTGGGGAGGGGTCCGAGCAGTTCTTC
CASSVVVGEGSEQFF
>TRBD2|.|TRBJ2-7|TRBV3-1/TRBV3-2
TGTGCCAGCAGCCGATCACTAGCGGGGGGGCCCTACGAGCAGTACTTC
CASSRSLAGGPYEQYF
>TRBD2|.|TRBJ2-1|TRBV7-9
TGTGCCAGCAGCGGACTAGCGAAGTACAATGAGCAGTTCTTC
CASSGLAKYNEQFF
>.|.|TRBJ1-5|TRBV7-8
TGTGCCAGCACCTTTAATAGCAATCAGCCCCAGCATTTT
CASTFNSNQPQHF
>.|.|TRBJ2-1|TRBV7-2
TGTGCCAGCAGCTTACAGTTTGGAGGGGTGAATGAGCAGTTCTTC
CASSLQFGGVNEQFF
>.|.|TRBJ1-1|TRBV5-6
TGTGCCAGCAGCTCGGGTCTGGGCACTGAAGCTTTCTTT
CASSSGLGTEAFF
>.|.|TRBJ1-2|TRBV30
TGTGCCTGGAGTGTAGCTGGCTATGGCTACACCTTC
CAWSVAGYGYTF
>TRBD2|.|TRBJ2-1|TRBV7-9
TGTGCCAGCAGTCTAGCGGGAGGAAGAAATGAGCAGTTCTTC
CASSLAGGRNEQFF
>.|few|TRBJ1-1|TRBV29-1
TGCAGCGTATCGACAGGTTTGAACACTGAAGCTTTCTTT
CSVSTGLNTEAFF
>TRBD2|.|TRBJ2-3|TRBV19
TGTGCCAGTAGTATATCTAGCGGGGGTGATACGCAGTATTTT
CASSISSGGDTQYF
>.|.|TRBJ1-1|TRBV7-8
TGTGCCAGCAGCAGAAAGACGACAGGATATATGAACACTGAAGCTTTCTTT
CASSRKTTGYMNTEAFF
>TRBD2|.|TRBJ2-5|TRBV2
TGTGCCAGCAGCCTCAGCGGGGGAGAGACCCAGTACTTC
CASSLSGGETQYF
>.|.|TRBJ2-2|TRBV27
TGTGCCAGCAGGGCCAGGGTCGACACCGGGGAGCTGTTTTTT
CASRARVDTGELFF
>TRBD1|.|TRBJ2-5|TRBV4-1
TGCGCCAGCAGCCAGGGACAGGGTGGGGAGACCCAGTACTTC
CASSQGQGGETQYF
>.|.|TRBJ1-1|TRBV4-3
TGCGCCAGCAGCCAGGGGGGGGCAGGTATTAACACTGAAGCTTTCTTT
CASSQGGAGINTEAFF
>TRBD1|.|TRBJ1-2|TRBV9
TGTGCCAGCAGCGCGACAGGGGGGTACGGCTACACCTTC
CASSATGGYGYTF
>TRBD2|.|TRBJ2-7|TRBV19
TGTGCCAGTAGTATAATCAGGGCACGGGGGGACCACCGGGCAAACGAGCAGTACTTC
CASSIIRARGDHRANEQYF
>TRBD2|.|TRBJ2-7|TRBV7-7
TGTGCTAGCAGCCCGCTGGCTAGCGGGAGTGGCTCCTACGAGCAGTACTTC
CASSPLASGSGSYEQYF
>TRBD2|.|TRBJ2-2|TRBV2
TGTGCCAGCAGAGAGCGGGGGGTCCCGAGCACCGGGGAGCTGTTTTTT
CASRERGVPSTGELFF
>.|.|TRBJ2-7|TRBV10-3
TGTGCCATCAGTGAGTCGGCAACGTGGCGAAAAGGAGGCGAGCAGTACTTC
CAISESATWRKGGEQYF
>TRBD2|.|TRBJ2-5|TRBV6-2/TRBV6-3
TGTGCCAGCAGCCGAGGACTAGCGGGGGAGAAGACCCAGTACTTC
CASSRGLAGEKTQYF
>.|.|TRBJ2-5|TRBV15
TGTGCCACCAGCAGAGACCGGCGGAGACCCCAAGAGACCCAGTACTTC
CATSRDRRRPQETQYF
>TRBD2|.|TRBJ2-7|TRBV5-1
TGCGCCAGCAGCTTGGCCTCCACTAGCGGGGCCAGCTCCTACGAGCAGTACTTC
CASSLASTSGASSYEQYF
>.|.|TRBJ2-1|TRBV12-3/TRBV12-4
TGTGCCAGCAGTTTGGCACAGGGCAATGAGCAGTTCTTC
CASSLAQGNEQFF
>.|.|TRBJ1-2|TRBV3-1/TRBV3-2
TGTGCCAGCAGCCAAGTGAACGGGAAGGCCGCCTATGGCTACACCTTC
CASSQVNGKAAYGYTF
>.|.|TRBJ1-5|TRBV5-1
TGCGCCAGCAGCTCTCAGGGGCTAGTCAGTCAGCCCCAGCATTTT
CASSSQGLVSQPQHF
>.|.|TRBJ2-1|TRBV7-2
TGTGCCAGCAGCTTAGCTACTAGTTTCGAGGAGCAGTTCTTC
CASSLATSFEEQFF
>.|.|TRBJ1-1|TRBV19
TGTGCCAGTAGGGCGACCCGGGACACTGAAGCTTTCTTT
CASRATRDTEAFF
>TRBD1|.|TRBJ2-7|TRBV19
TGTGCCAGTAGCGACAGGGCCGCCTACGAGCAGTACTTC
CASSDRAAYEQYF
>TRBD1|.|TRBJ2-7|TRBV28
TGTGCCAGCAGTTCCTCCGGGACAGTGTTCTACGAGCAGTACTTC
CASSSSGTVFYEQYF
>TRBD2|.|TRBJ2-3|TRBV5-1
TGCGCCAGCAGCTCTATAGCGGGGGGGCCTGCAGATACGCAGTATTTT
CASSSIAGGPADTQYF
>TRBD1|.|TRBJ1-2|TRBV30
TGTGCCTGCCAGGGACAGCTCTATGGCTACACCTTC
CACQGQLYGYTF
>TRBD1|.|TRBJ2-7|TRBV11-3
TGTGCCAGCAGCCAGATGACAGGGGCCGTCTACGAGCAGTACTTC
CASSQMTGAVYEQYF
>.|few|TRBJ1-6|TRBV20-1
TGCAGTGCTAGTGGGGTGGGGGGGGTTTTCTCACCCCTCCACTTT
CSASGVGGVFSPLHF
>TRBD1|.|TRBJ1-2|TRBV2
TGTGCCAGCAGTCTACGGACAGGGGGAAACTATGGCTACACCTTC
CASSLRTGGNYGYTF